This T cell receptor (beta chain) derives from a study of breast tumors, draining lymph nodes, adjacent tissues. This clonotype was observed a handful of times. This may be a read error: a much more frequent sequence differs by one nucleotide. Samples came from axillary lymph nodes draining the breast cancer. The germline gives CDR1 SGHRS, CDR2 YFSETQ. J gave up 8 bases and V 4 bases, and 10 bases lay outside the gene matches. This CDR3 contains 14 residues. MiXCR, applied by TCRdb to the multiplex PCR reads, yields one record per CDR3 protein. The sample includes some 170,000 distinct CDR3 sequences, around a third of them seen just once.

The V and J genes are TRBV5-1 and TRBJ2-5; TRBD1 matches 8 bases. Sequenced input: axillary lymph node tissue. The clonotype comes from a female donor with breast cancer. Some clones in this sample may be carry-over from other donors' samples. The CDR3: CASSPRTGIDTQYF. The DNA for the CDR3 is TGCGCCAGCAGCCCTCGGACAGGGATTGACACCCAGTACTTC.